The 30 T cell receptor beta chains below come from one sample, sequenced in a study of OX40 agonist ivuxolimab in advanced cancers. Libraries were prepared by immunoSEQ multiplex PCR; TCRdb keeps only in-frame clonotypes and omits some of them. Counted here are approximately 17,000 clones, 84% occurring once; the ten biggest clones make up around 70%. Sequences were derived from CD4+ or CD8+ T cells sorted from blood, sampled in a trial of the OX40 agonist ivuxolimab. The receptors shown here come from an adult with an advanced solid tumor such as melanoma, head and neck, liver or kidney cancer.

This clone was seen a single time. V usage is TRBV6-1 and J usage is TRBJ2-7; D may be TRBD2 (5 bases). Germline CDR1 MNHNS, CDR2 SASEGT. V was pared by 4 bases and J by 2 bases, with 9 bases between. This CDR3 is 13 amino acids long. CDR3 bases: TGTGCCAGCAGTGTAGAGGGTGCCTACGAGCAGTACTTC. Its protein product is CASSVEGAYEQYF.

The chain uses TRBV19 and TRBJ2-2; 13 nucleotides align to TRBD2. This CDR3 has 18 amino acids. Germline CDR1 LNHDA, CDR2 SQIVND (reference sequence). J was trimmed by 5 bases and V by 4 bases; bases with no gene match: 10. The CDR3 region is CASSTIGLAGVKTGELFF. The CDR3 DNA reads TGTGCCAGTAGTACCATAGGACTAGCGGGAGTAAAGACCGGGGAGCTGTTTTTT.

J is TRBJ1-1 and V is TRBV6-1; D perhaps matches TRBD1 (5 bases). CDR1 is MNHNS, CDR2 SASEGT, per germline. V shed 5 bases and J shed 8 bases, with 12 bases lying between them. This CDR3 comprises 12 residues. CDR3 nucleotides: TGTGCCAGCAGTAATGTAGGGGCGGAAGCTTTCTTT. Its translation: CASSNVGAEAFF.

The chain links TRBV27 to TRBJ2-1; 10 bases are a match to TRBD2. Losses at the gene ends were 5 bases for V and 2 bases for J; bases not matched to a gene: 3. The CDR3 is 15 residues long. The germline CDR1 and CDR2 sequences are MNHEY and SMNVEV (reference sequence). CDR3 sequence: CASSISGGAYNEQFF. The CDR3 coding sequence is TGTGCCAGCAGTATAAGCGGGGGGGCCTACAATGAGCAGTTCTTC.

V usage is TRBV11-3 and J usage is TRBJ2-6; 7 nucleotides match TRBD1. V shed 4 bases, J shed 2 bases, and the junction held 8 bases outside the gene matches. The V gene's germline CDR1 is SGHNT and CDR2 YENEEA. The CDR3 totals 17 residues. The CDR3 region is CASSSTGKETGANVLTF. CDR3 in DNA: TGTGCCAGCAGCTCGACAGGGAAGGAAACTGGGGCCAACGTCCTGACTTTC.

The V gene is TRBV7-9, the J gene TRBJ1-1, with no clear D. The CDR3 loop spans 15 amino acids. Trimming shortened V by 1 base and J by 3 bases, and 12 bases separated the two germline ends. Germline V lookup: CDR1 SEHNR, CDR2 FQNEAQ (reference sequence). The CDR3 DNA is TGTGCCAGCAGCTTAGGGGTCAGTATCGACACTGAAGCTTTCTTT. Its protein product is CASSLGVSIDTEAFF.

The CDR3 loop is CASSPRLETDTQYF. CDR3 coding DNA: TGTGCCAGCAGCCCCCGTCTGGAGACAGATACGCAGTATTTT. The chain has TRBV28 and TRBJ2-3, with D hard to call. V was trimmed by 6 bases and J by 3 bases, leaving 13 bases between them. The CDR3 totals 14 residues. Germline V gene lookup returns CDR1 MDHEN and CDR2 SYDVKM.

V usage is TRBV30 and J usage is TRBJ2-4, with D tentatively TRBD1 (5 bases). The germline CDR1 and CDR2 sequences are GTSNPN and SVGIG (reference sequence). The CDR3 contains 13 residues. V was pared by 2 bases and J by 8 bases, with 13 bases between. The CDR3 sequence: CAWSRLKGDIQYF. Here the CDR3 DNA reads TGTGCCTGGAGTCGGCTAAAAGGGGACATTCAGTACTTC.

The chain joins TRBV6-1 to TRBJ1-1; D is perhaps TRBD1 (6 bases). Trimming shortened V by 2 bases and J by 6 bases, and 16 bases separated the two germline ends. Germline assignment: CDR1 MNHNS and CDR2 SASEGT. The CDR3 has 15 amino acids. CDR3: CASSETGRRLSEAFF. CDR3 DNA sequence: TGTGCCAGCAGTGAAACAGGGCGGCGGCTATCTGAAGCTTTCTTT.

The chain combines TRBV5-8 with TRBJ2-1, with D maybe TRBD2 (5 bases). Looked up from germline, CDR1 is SGHTS and CDR2 is YDEGEE. The CDR3 is made up of 13 amino acids. V dropped 7 bases and J dropped 5 bases, with 13 bases sitting between them. The CDR3 reads CASPLAPDNEQFF. CDR3 coding DNA: TGTGCCAGCCCCCTAGCCCCTGACAATGAGCAGTTCTTC.

The rearrangement links TRBV6-5 to TRBJ1-1, with D hard to call. The CDR3 runs to 15 residues. Trimming took off 2 bases at V and 4 bases at J, with 14 bases between the two ends. Germline V gene sequence: CDR1 MNHEY, CDR2 SVGAGI. CDR3 amino acids: CASSYIPGWGTEAFF. DNA of the CDR3: TGTGCCAGCAGTTACATCCCAGGTTGGGGCACTGAAGCTTTCTTT.

The chain recombines TRBV6-5 with TRBJ1-2, with a weak D call TRBD1 (5 bases). V lost 5 bases, J lost 5 bases, and 18 bases lay in between. The germline V gene encodes CDR1 MNHEY and CDR2 SVGAGI. The CDR3 runs to 15 residues. This CDR3 is CASSVGETGSYGYTF. The CDR3 nucleotides are TGTGCCAGCAGTGTAGGGGAAACAGGCTCATATGGCTACACCTTC.

The chain recombines TRBV4-3 with TRBJ2-1; D gene ambiguous. With 0 bases removed from V and 0 bases from J, the gap between germline ends came to 6 bases. Germline lookup yields CDR1 LGHNA and CDR2 YSLEER. CDR3 length: 15 amino acids. CDR3 coding DNA: TGCGCCAGCAGCCAAGACCAGAGCTCCTACAATGAGCAGTTCTTC. It yields the protein CASSQDQSSYNEQFF.

V usage is TRBV4-1 and J usage is TRBJ2-2; 8 bases align to TRBD1. CDR1 MGHRA and CDR2 YSYEKL come from the germline V gene. J lost 4 bases, V lost 1 base, and 2 bases had no gene match. This CDR3 region has 15 residues. The CDR3, as DNA: TGCGCCAGCAGCCAAGGGACAGGGTCCACCGGGGAGCTGTTTTTT. Translating gives CASSQGTGSTGELFF.

This clone was counted a few times. The CDR3 nucleotides read TGTGCCAGCAGCACCGGGACCTTCGGAACTGAAGCTTTCTTT. This sequence encodes CASSTGTFGTEAFF. The genes are TRBV9 and TRBJ1-1; TRBD1 might be the D (5 bases). Germline values: CDR1 SGDLS, CDR2 YYNGEE. Trimming removed 4 bases from V and 5 bases from J, with 15 bases in between. CDR3 length: 14 residues.

This clone was detected only a few times. CDR3 coding DNA: TGTGCCAGCAGCTGGACAGGGACGGGGGAGACCCAGTACTTC. It specifies CASSWTGTGETQYF. The chain combines TRBV7-9 with TRBJ2-5; 8 nucleotides line up with TRBD1. The CDR3 is 14 residues long. Germline V gene sequence: CDR1 SEHNR, CDR2 FQNEAQ (reference sequence). J gave up 5 bases and V 4 bases, and 6 bases lay outside the gene matches.

The chain links TRBV5-1 to TRBJ2-3; 14 bases are shared with TRBD2. CDR3 size: 15 residues. The germline V gene encodes CDR1 SGHRS and CDR2 YFSETQ. V lost 8 bases, J lost 5 bases, and 7 bases stayed unmatched. This chain's CDR3 is CARRPGLAGEDTQYF. CDR3 nucleotide sequence: TGCGCCAGAAGGCCGGGACTAGCGGGAGAAGATACGCAGTATTTT.

This clone was seen a handful of times. The chain employs TRBV6-1 and TRBJ1-5; 8 nucleotides align to TRBD1. The junction had 6 bases not matched to a gene; V was cut back by 6 bases and J by 5 bases. The CDR3 is made up of 14 amino acids. Germline CDR1 MNHNS, CDR2 SASEGT. CDR3 loop: CASRPSGGDQPQHF. In DNA, the CDR3 is TGTGCCAGCAGACCTTCAGGGGGCGATCAGCCCCAGCATTTT.

CDR3 sequence: CASSVERGTNYGYTF. The CDR3 DNA sequence: TGTGCCAGCAGCGTAGAACGGGGCACTAACTATGGCTACACCTTC. The chain employs TRBV9 and TRBJ1-2; D perhaps matches TRBD1 (5 bases). V lost 0 bases and J lost 0, with 9 bases in between. Germline CDR1 is SGDLS and CDR2 is YYNGEE. The CDR3 length is 15 residues. The complete variable domain, with remaining parts taken from reference TRBV9 and TRBJ1-2, reads DSGVTQTPKHLITATGQRVTLRCSPRSGDLSVYWYQQSLDQGLQFLIQYYNGEERAKGNILERFSAQQFPDLHSELNLSSLELGDSALYFCASSVERGTNYGYTFGSGTRLTVV.

This clone was observed a handful of times. The chain combines TRBV4-1 with TRBJ1-2; 10 bases agree with TRBD1. Germline V gene sequence: CDR1 MGHRA, CDR2 YSYEKL. The CDR3 is made up of 17 amino acids. The V gene end was trimmed by 5 bases and the J gene end by 8 bases; junction bases not matched to a gene: 17. Written as DNA, the CDR3 is TGCGCCAGCAGCGAATCGGGACAGGGGATCTCATTTAAGGGCTACACCTTC. This encodes CASSESGQGISFKGYTF.

This clone was recorded a few times. The rearrangement uses TRBV5-6 and TRBJ2-7, with TRBD1 matching 7 bases. The V and J ends lost 2 bases and 6 bases, in that order; junction bases with no gene match: 2. The CDR3 runs 12 residues. The germline V gene encodes CDR1 SGHDT and CDR2 YYEEEE. The chain's CDR3 is CASSFTGAEQYF. The DNA of the CDR3 is TGTGCCAGCAGCTTTACAGGGGCCGAGCAGTACTTC.

The chain combines TRBV7-8 with TRBJ2-1; D is uncertain. Germline CDR1 is SGHVS and CDR2 is FQNEAQ. Between the trimmed V and J ends, which lost 3 bases and 9 bases, there was a span of 9 bases. The CDR3 is 12 amino acids. The CDR3 DNA follows: TGTGCCAGCAGCTTGCATAGATCTGAGCAGTTCTTC. Protein product: CASSLHRSEQFF.

This chain joins TRBV4-3 and TRBJ2-1; 7 bases line up with TRBD1. CDR3 length equals 14 residues. Germline-derived CDR1 and CDR2 are LGHNA and YSLEER. The J segment lost 9 bases and the V segment lost 0 bases, leaving 5 bases of the junction unmatched. CDR3 amino acids: CASSQDGTAPEQFF. The CDR3 nucleotides read TGCGCCAGCAGCCAAGATGGGACAGCTCCTGAGCAGTTCTTC.

The chain has TRBV4-1 and TRBJ2-2, with 11 bases identical to TRBD2. In germline, CDR1 is MGHRA, CDR2 YSYEKL. J lost 7 bases, V lost 5 bases, and 12 bases had no gene match. The CDR3 extends over 17 amino acids. In nucleotides, the CDR3 is TGCGCCAGCAGCACCCCGGGACTAGCGGACCTCGGCGGGGAGCTGTTTTTT. Encoded protein: CASSTPGLADLGGELFF.

The chain employs TRBV13 and TRBJ2-2, with 10 nucleotides matching TRBD2. Germline CDR1 reads PRHDT; CDR2 reads FYEKMQ (reference sequence). With V trimmed by 5 bases and J by 3 bases, 6 bases remained unmatched. The CDR3 has 16 residues. CDR3 sequence: CASSPSGGEDTGELFF. The CDR3 coding sequence is TGTGCCAGCAGCCCCAGCGGGGGGGAGGACACCGGGGAGCTGTTTTTT.

The CDR3 here is CASSQYKNTEAFF. The CDR3, as DNA: TGTGCCAGCAGCCAATACAAGAACACTGAAGCTTTCTTT. V gene TRBV16 combines with J gene TRBJ1-1, with no clear D. V dropped 1 base and J dropped 1 base, with 4 bases sitting between them. This CDR3 is built from 13 residues. CDR1 KGHSY and CDR2 FQNENV come from the germline V gene. The full variable domain, in which reference TRBV16 and TRBJ1-1 provide the parts outside the CDR3, is GEEVAQTPKHLVRGEGQKAKLYCAPIKGHSYVFWYQQVLKNEFKFLISFQNENVFDETGMPKERFSAKCLPNSPCSLEIQATKLEDSAVYFCASSQYKNTEAFFGQGTRLTVV.

The chain is built from TRBV4-1 and TRBJ2-5, with D uncertain. The CDR3 totals 13 residues. V shed 5 bases and J shed 5 bases, with 12 bases lying between them. Per germline, CDR1 MGHRA and CDR2 YSYEKL. The CDR3 region is CASSGLVGETQYF. The CDR3 DNA reads as TGCGCCAGCAGCGGGTTAGTAGGTGAGACCCAGTACTTC.

The chain links TRBV30 to TRBJ1-5; 12 bases agree with TRBD1. CDR1 is GTSNPN, CDR2 SVGIG, per germline (reference sequence). The CDR3 totals 16 residues. J was trimmed by 6 bases and V by 0 bases; bases with no gene match: 6. CDR3: CAWSVPGQGAGQPQHF. CDR3 sequence (DNA): TGTGCCTGGAGTGTACCGGGACAGGGGGCCGGTCAGCCCCAGCATTTT.

V gene TRBV2 combines with J gene TRBJ2-5; D possibly uses TRBD1 or TRBD2 (5 bases each). The CDR3 is 15 residues long. The germline gives CDR1 SNHLY, CDR2 FYNNEI. V was clipped by 0 bases and J by 5 bases, with 13 bases between them. CDR3 sequence: CASSEAGDLLETQYF. In DNA, the CDR3 is TGTGCCAGCAGTGAAGCTGGGGACCTTCTGGAGACCCAGTACTTC.

This clone was detected a few times. This chain joins TRBV4-3 and TRBJ2-1; D is possibly TRBD2 (6 bases). The V end lost 4 bases, the J end lost 4 bases, and 17 bases lay between the germline ends. The CDR3 is 16 residues long. The V gene's germline CDR1 is LGHNA and CDR2 YSLEER. The DNA for the CDR3 is TGCGCCAGCAGCCCTCAAATCGGGGGAGCTTACAATGAGCAGTTCTTC. Amino acid sequence: CASSPQIGGAYNEQFF.